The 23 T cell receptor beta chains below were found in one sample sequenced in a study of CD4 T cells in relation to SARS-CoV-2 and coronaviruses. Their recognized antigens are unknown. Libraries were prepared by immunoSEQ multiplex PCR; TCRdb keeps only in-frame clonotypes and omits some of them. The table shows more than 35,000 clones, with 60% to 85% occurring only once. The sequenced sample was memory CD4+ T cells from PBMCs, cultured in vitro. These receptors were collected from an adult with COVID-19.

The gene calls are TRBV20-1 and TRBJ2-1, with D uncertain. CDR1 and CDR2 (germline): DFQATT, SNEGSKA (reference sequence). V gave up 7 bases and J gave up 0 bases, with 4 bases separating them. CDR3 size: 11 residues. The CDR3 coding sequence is TGCAGTGTAAGCTCCTACAATGAGCAGTTCTTC. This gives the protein CSVSSYNEQFF.

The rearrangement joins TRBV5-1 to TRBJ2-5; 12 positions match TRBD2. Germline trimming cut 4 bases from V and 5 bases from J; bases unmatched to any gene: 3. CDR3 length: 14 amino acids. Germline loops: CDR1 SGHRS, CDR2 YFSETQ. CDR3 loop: CASSLAGGHETQYF. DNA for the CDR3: TGCGCCAGCAGCCTAGCGGGAGGGCACGAGACCCAGTACTTC.

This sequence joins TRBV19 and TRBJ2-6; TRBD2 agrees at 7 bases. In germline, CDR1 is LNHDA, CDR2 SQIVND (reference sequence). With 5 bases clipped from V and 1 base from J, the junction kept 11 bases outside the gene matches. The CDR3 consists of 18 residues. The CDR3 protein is CASSPGRGGWSGANVLTF. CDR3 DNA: TGTGCCAGTAGTCCTGGGAGGGGAGGATGGTCTGGGGCCAACGTCCTGACTTTC.

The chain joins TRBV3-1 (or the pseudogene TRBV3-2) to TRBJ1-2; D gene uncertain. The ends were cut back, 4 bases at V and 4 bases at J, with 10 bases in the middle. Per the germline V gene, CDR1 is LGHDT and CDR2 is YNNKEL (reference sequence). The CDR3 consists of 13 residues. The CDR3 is CASSRGISYGYTF. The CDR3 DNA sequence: TGTGCCAGCAGCCGAGGTATATCCTATGGCTACACCTTC.

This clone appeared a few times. In nucleotides, the CDR3 is TGTGCCAGCAGTGGCCCCGGACAGTTGGGAAACACCATATATTTT. Amino acids: CASSGPGQLGNTIYF. The gene calls are TRBV28 and TRBJ1-3; the D gene is possibly TRBD1 (6 bases). The V gene's germline CDR1 is MDHEN and CDR2 SYDVKM. The CDR3 is made up of 15 amino acids. Deletions cut 5 bases from V and 4 bases from J, with 15 bases between. Complete variable domain (other parts from reference TRBV28 and TRBJ1-3): DVKVTQSSRYLVKRTGEKVFLECVQDMDHENMFWYRQDPGLGLRLIYFSYDVKMKEKGDIPEGYSVSREKKERFSLILESASTNQTSMYLCASSGPGQLGNTIYFGEGSWLTVV.

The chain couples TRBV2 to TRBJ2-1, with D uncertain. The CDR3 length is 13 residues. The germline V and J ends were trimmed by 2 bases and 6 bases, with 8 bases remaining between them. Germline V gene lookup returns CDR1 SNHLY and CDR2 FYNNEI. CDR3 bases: TGTGCCAGCAGTGAATCATCTAGCAATGAGCAGTTCTTC. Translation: CASSESSSNEQFF. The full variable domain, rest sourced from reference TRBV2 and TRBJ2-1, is EPEVTQTPSHQVTQMGQEVILRCVPISNHLYFYWYRQILGQKVEFLVSFYNNEISEKSEIFDDQFSVERPDGSNFTLKIRSTKLEDSAMYFCASSESSSNEQFFGPGTRLTVL.

The CDR3 region is CATSRGLAGSNEQFF. The CDR3 nucleotides are TGTGCCACCTCTCGGGGTCTAGCGGGATCAAATGAGCAGTTCTTC. V gene TRBV6-5 combines with J gene TRBJ2-1, with TRBD2 identical over 9 bases. The CDR3 runs 15 residues. CDR1 and CDR2 (germline): MNHEY, SVGAGI. The trim removed 10 bases at V and 7 bases at J, leaving 14 bases unmatched.

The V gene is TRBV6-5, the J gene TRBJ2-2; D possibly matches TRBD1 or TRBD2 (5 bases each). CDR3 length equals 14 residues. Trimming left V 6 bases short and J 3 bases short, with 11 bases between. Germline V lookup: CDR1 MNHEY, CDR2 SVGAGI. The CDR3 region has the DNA TGTGCCAGCAGGGGGGACCTAGACACCGGGGAGCTGTTTTTT. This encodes CASRGDLDTGELFF.

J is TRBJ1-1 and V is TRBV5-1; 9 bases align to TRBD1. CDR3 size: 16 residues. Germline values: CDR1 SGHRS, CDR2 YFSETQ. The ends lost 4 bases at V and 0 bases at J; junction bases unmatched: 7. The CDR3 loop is CASSDRDRDMNTEAFF. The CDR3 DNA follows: TGCGCCAGCAGCGACCGGGACAGGGACATGAACACTGAAGCTTTCTTT.

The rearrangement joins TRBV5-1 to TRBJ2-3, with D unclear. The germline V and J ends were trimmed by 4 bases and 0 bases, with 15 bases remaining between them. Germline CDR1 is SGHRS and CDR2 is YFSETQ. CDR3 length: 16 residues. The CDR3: CASSPGVDSSTDTQYF. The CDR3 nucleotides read TGCGCCAGCAGCCCGGGCGTTGACTCTAGCACAGATACGCAGTATTTT.

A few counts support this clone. The chain's CDR3 is CAIGSPTGGENTEAFF. The CDR3 DNA is TGTGCCATCGGTTCCCCAACAGGGGGTGAGAACACTGAAGCTTTCTTT. This chain links TRBV10-3 with TRBJ1-1, with 8 nucleotides matching TRBD1. CDR1 and CDR2 from the germline V gene are ENHRY and SYGVKD. This CDR3 is built from 16 residues. V dropped 8 bases and J dropped 1; count of bases not matched to a gene: 12.

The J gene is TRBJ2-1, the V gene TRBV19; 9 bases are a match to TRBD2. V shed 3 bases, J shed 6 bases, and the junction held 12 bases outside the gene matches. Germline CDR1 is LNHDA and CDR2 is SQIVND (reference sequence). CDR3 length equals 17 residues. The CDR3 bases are TGTGCCAGTAGTATGGGGGTAGCGGGAGAGGCAAGCAATGAGCAGTTCTTC. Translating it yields CASSMGVAGEASNEQFF. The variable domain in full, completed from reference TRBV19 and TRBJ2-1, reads DGGITQSPKYLFRKEGQNVTLSCEQNLNHDAMYWYRQDPGQGLRLIYYSQIVNDFQKGDIAEGYSVSREKKESFPLTVTSAQKNPTAFYLCASSMGVAGEASNEQFFGPGTRLTVL.

Written as DNA, the CDR3 is TGTGCCAGCAGCCCTGAGAGCTACGAGCAGTACTTC. It specifies CASSPESYEQYF. The rearrangement joins TRBV6-2 or TRBV6-3 to TRBJ2-7; D gene ambiguous. Germline V gene lookup returns CDR1 MNHEY and CDR2 SVGEGT. The CDR3 runs 12 residues. V was clipped by 6 bases and J by 3 bases, with 9 bases between them.

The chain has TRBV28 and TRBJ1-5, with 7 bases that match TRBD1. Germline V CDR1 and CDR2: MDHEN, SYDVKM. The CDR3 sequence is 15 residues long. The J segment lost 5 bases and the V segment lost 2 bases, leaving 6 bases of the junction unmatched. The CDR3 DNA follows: TGTGCCAGCAGTTTAAGGCAGGGGGACTATCAGCCCCAGCATTTT. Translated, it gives CASSLRQGDYQPQHF.

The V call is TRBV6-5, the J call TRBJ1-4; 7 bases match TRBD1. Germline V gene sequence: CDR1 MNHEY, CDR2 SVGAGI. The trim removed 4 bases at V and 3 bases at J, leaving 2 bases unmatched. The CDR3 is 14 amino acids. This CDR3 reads CASSFDRANEKLFF. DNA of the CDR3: TGTGCCAGCAGTTTTGACAGGGCTAATGAAAAACTGTTTTTT.

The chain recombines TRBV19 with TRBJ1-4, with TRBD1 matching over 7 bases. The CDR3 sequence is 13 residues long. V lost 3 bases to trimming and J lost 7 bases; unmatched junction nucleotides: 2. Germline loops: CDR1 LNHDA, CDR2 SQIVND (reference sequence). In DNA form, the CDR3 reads TGTGCCAGTAGTATCAACAGGGGTGAAAAACTGTTTTTT. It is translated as CASSINRGEKLFF.

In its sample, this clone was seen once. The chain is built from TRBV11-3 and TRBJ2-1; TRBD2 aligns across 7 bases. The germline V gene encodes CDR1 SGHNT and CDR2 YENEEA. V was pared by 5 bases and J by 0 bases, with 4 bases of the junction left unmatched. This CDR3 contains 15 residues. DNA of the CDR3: TGTGCCAGCAGCGAGAGCGGGGCCTCCTACAATGAGCAGTTCTTC. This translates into CASSESGASYNEQFF. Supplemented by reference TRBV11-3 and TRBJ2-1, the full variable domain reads EAGVVQSPRYKIIEKKQPVAFWCNPISGHNTLYWYLQNLGQGPELLIRYENEEAVDDSQLPKDRFSAERLKGVDSTLKIQPAELGDSAVYLCASSESGASYNEQFFGPGTRLTVL.

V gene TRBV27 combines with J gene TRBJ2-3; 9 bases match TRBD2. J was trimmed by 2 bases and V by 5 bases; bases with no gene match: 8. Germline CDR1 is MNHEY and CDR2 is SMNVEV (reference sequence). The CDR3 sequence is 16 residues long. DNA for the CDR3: TGTGCCAGCAGTCTCTTAGCGGGAGCCTTCACAGATACGCAGTATTTT. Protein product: CASSLLAGAFTDTQYF.

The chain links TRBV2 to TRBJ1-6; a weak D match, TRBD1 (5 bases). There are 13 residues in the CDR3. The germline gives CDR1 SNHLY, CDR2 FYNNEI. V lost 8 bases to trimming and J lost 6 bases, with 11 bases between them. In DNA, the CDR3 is TGTGCCAGCGTGGGGCAGGGTAATTCACCCCTCCACTTT. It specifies CASVGQGNSPLHF.

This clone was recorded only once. CDR3 residues: CASSLLTGVSSEQYF. CDR3 bases: TGTGCCAGCAGCCTACTTACAGGGGTATCGAGCGAGCAGTACTTC. The V and J genes are TRBV3-1 (or the pseudogene TRBV3-2) and TRBJ2-7, with TRBD1 matching over 7 bases. The length of the CDR3 is 15 residues. V shed 4 bases, J shed 6 bases, and the junction held 12 bases outside the gene matches. Germline V gene lookup returns CDR1 LGHDT and CDR2 YNNKEL (reference sequence).

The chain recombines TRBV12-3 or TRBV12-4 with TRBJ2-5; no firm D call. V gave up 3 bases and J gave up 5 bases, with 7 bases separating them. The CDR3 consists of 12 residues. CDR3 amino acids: CASSLATETQYF. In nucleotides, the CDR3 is TGTGCCAGCAGTTTGGCAACGGAGACCCAGTACTTC.

CDR3 protein: CASSIRRKGRNEQFF. The CDR3 nucleotides are TGTGCCAGTAGTATTCGGCGGAAGGGCCGTAATGAGCAGTTCTTC. The chain has TRBV19 and TRBJ2-1; D is ambiguous. Germline V gives CDR1 LNHDA, CDR2 SQIVND (reference sequence). The V end lost 3 bases, the J end lost 7 bases, and 16 bases lay between the germline ends. The CDR3 extends over 15 amino acids.

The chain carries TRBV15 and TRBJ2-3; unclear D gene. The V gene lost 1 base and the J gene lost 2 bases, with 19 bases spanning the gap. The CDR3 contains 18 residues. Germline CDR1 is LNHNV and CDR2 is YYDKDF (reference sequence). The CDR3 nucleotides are TGTGCCACCAGCAGAGCGGGTAGTCACTACGTTTACACAGATACGCAGTATTTT. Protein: CATSRAGSHYVYTDTQYF.